The 25 T cell receptor beta chains listed next were all sequenced from one sample in a study of T cell repertoires in cytomegalovirus infection (dated by TCRdb to the late 2010s). Sequencing used an Illumina HiSeq 1500. TCRdb trimmed public reads at Q25 via fastp, called clones via MiXCR and kept in-frame beta chains. A single entry per CDR3 protein holds the most common genes and DNA from its merged rows. For this sample the table gives 130,000 or so distinct CDR3 sequences, of which approximately 5.9% were detected only once. The leading ten clones occupy about a sixth of the sample. Material for sequencing was PBMCs. Receptors were obtained from a human donor in good health (CMV status not recorded). Some clones in this sample may be carry-over from other donors' samples.

This clonotype appeared a few times. The V gene is TRBV25-1, the J gene TRBJ2-1, with a weak D call TRBD2 (5 bases). The CDR3 extends over 18 amino acids. Germline V lookup: CDR1 MGHDK, CDR2 SYGVNS. The ends were cut back, 5 bases at V and 1 base at J, with 21 bases in the middle. The CDR3 sequence: CASSPPRARGASYNEQFF. Here the CDR3 DNA reads TGTGCCAGCAGTCCCCCCCGGGCCCGGGGAGCGTCCTACAATGAGCAGTTCTTC.

This clonotype showed up just a few times. This chain joins TRBV18 and TRBJ2-1, with TRBD1 matching 7 bases. Trimming removed 6 bases from V and 4 bases from J; junction bases left unmatched: 18. Per the germline V gene, CDR1 is KGHSH and CDR2 is LQKENI. There are 18 residues in the CDR3. The CDR3 coding sequence is TGTGCCAGCTCGGGACAGCCAAGAGGTTTCCTATCATACAATGAGCAGTTCTTC. Translation gives CASSGQPRGFLSYNEQFF. Looking up the rest from reference TRBV18 and TRBJ2-1 gives the full variable domain: NAGVMQNPRHLVRRRGQEARLRCSPMKGHSHVYWYRQLPEEGLKFMVYLQKENIIDESGMPKERFSAEFPKEGPSILRIQQVVRGDSAAYFCASSGQPRGFLSYNEQFFGPGTRLTVL.

This clonotype was observed at least ten times. The chain joins TRBV28 to TRBJ1-1; 8 bases map to TRBD1. CDR3 length: 14 amino acids. Germline loops: CDR1 MDHEN, CDR2 SYDVKM. V lost 6 bases, J lost 6 bases, and 9 bases stayed unmatched. CDR3 sequence: CASRLPGQVSEAFF. For the CDR3, the DNA is TGTGCCAGCAGATTACCGGGACAGGTATCTGAAGCTTTCTTT.

This clonotype was seen at least ten times. This chain links TRBV29-1 with TRBJ1-1; TRBD1 matches at 7 bases. V gave up 4 bases and J gave up 3 bases; unmatched junction bases: 2. Germline-derived CDR1 and CDR2 are SQVTM and ANQGSEA. This CDR3 region has 12 residues. This chain's CDR3 is CSVGQGYTEAFF. The DNA for the CDR3 is TGCAGCGTTGGACAGGGTTACACTGAAGCTTTCTTT.

This clonotype has ten or more counts. The chain combines TRBV28 with TRBJ2-7; D possibly corresponds to TRBD1 (6 bases). This CDR3 contains 13 residues. Per germline, CDR1 MDHEN and CDR2 SYDVKM. V was clipped by 6 bases and J by 2 bases, with 11 bases between them. DNA of the CDR3: TGTGCCAGCAGCCGACAGGCGCCCTACGAGCAGTACTTC. It translates to CASSRQAPYEQYF.

The table lists this clonotype with many counts. The J gene is TRBJ2-5, the V gene TRBV7-8; a weak D match, TRBD2 (5 bases). V gave up 5 bases and J gave up 4 bases, with 14 bases separating them. CDR3 length: 14 residues. Germline loops: CDR1 SGHVS, CDR2 FQNEAQ. CDR3 loop: CASSLTEGRETQYF. In DNA form, the CDR3 reads TGTGCCAGCAGCCTGACGGAAGGGAGAGAGACCCAGTACTTC.

Ten or more counts support this clonotype. This sequence joins TRBV6-5 and TRBJ1-4; the D gene is possibly TRBD1 (5 bases). The CDR3 has 13 amino acids. The V gene's germline CDR1 is MNHEY and CDR2 SVGAGI. Trimming took off 2 bases at V and 10 bases at J, with 11 bases between the two ends. The CDR3 spells CASSYGSQGKLFF. CDR3 nucleotides: TGTGCCAGCAGTTACGGTAGTCAGGGAAAACTGTTTTTT.

There are many counts of this clonotype. The chain joins TRBV7-2 to TRBJ2-5; 10 nucleotides align to TRBD2. The germline gives CDR1 SGHTA, CDR2 FQGNSA. This CDR3 region has 15 residues. The junction had 8 bases not matched to a gene; V was cut back by 6 bases and J by 4 bases. The CDR3 spells CASSVSGGRGETQYF. CDR3 bases: TGTGCCAGCAGTGTTAGCGGGGGGAGAGGAGAGACCCAGTACTTC.

The rearrangement joins TRBV29-1 to TRBJ1-2, with 8 nucleotides matching TRBD1. V dropped 3 bases and J dropped 8; count of bases not matched to a gene: 5. This CDR3 has 12 residues. Germline V lookup: CDR1 SQVTM, CDR2 ANQGSEA. The CDR3 spells CSVEDRVGGYTF. In DNA form, the CDR3 reads TGCAGCGTTGAGGACAGGGTAGGAGGCTACACCTTC.

The CDR3 reads CASSQSRDRGQFF. CDR3 DNA sequence: TGTGCCAGTAGTCAATCGAGGGACCGGGGGCAGTTCTTC. The chain links TRBV19 to TRBJ2-1, with D perhaps given as TRBD1 or TRBD2 (5 bases each). The CDR3 is 13 residues long. Trimming took 5 bases from V and 12 from J, leaving 17 bases between them. Germline CDR1 and CDR2: LNHDA and SQIVND (reference sequence).

This clonotype has just one count. V and J are TRBV11-3 and TRBJ2-1, with 7 bases identical to TRBD1. V shed 1 base and J 3 bases; nucleotides not matched to a gene: 3. This CDR3 region has 15 residues. CDR1 SGHNT and CDR2 YENEEA come from the germline V gene. The CDR3: CASSLGQGVYNEQFF. The CDR3 coding sequence is TGTGCCAGCAGCTTAGGTCAGGGGGTCTACAATGAGCAGTTCTTC.

This clonotype was seen repeatedly, ten times or more. This rearrangement joins TRBV20-1 to TRBJ2-4; 7 bases are a match to TRBD1. This CDR3 contains 14 residues. Trimming took 5 bases from V and 3 from J; bases not matched to a gene: 7. Germline CDR1 and CDR2: DFQATT and SNEGSKA (reference sequence). CDR3: CSAWDRAFKNIQYF. CDR3 coding DNA: TGCAGTGCTTGGGACAGAGCATTCAAAAACATTCAGTACTTC.

Turning to this clonotype: A much larger clone differs by one base, so this may be a read error. This chain connects TRBV30 to TRBJ1-1; D gene ambiguous. The CDR3 is 14 residues long. Between the trimmed V and J ends, which lost 5 bases and 4 bases, there was a span of 17 bases. The V gene's germline CDR1 is GTSNPN and CDR2 SVGIG (reference sequence). DNA for the CDR3: TGTGCCTGGTGTGCGGGCGGTTGGGGCACTGAAGCTTTCTTT. Protein: CAWCAGGWGTEAFF.

This clonotype showed up many times. In DNA form, the CDR3 reads TGTGCCAGCAGCTTAGGGAGGAGCGGGGGCTACCAAGAGACCCAGTACTTC. Its translation is CASSLGRSGGYQETQYF. The chain combines TRBV7-2 with TRBJ2-5, with 8 bases that match TRBD2. Germline CDR1 is SGHTA and CDR2 is FQGNSA. The CDR3 loop spans 17 amino acids. Trimming cost V 1 base and J 0 bases; bases outside gene matches: 7.

This clonotype was seen repeatedly, ten times or more. In DNA, the CDR3 is TGTGCCGAGCAGTTAAACTATGGCTACACCTTC. This sequence encodes CAEQLNYGYTF. This chain connects TRBV11-2 to TRBJ1-2, with unresolved D. Germline V gene data show CDR1 as SGHAT and CDR2 as FQNNGV. With 11 bases removed from V and 2 bases from J, the gap between germline ends came to 9 bases. The CDR3 length is 11 residues.

The chain recombines TRBV14 with TRBJ1-1, with D unresolved. Germline CDR1 and CDR2: SGHDN and FVKESK. This CDR3 spans 13 amino acids. V was clipped by 0 bases and J by 4 bases, with 6 bases between them. The CDR3 DNA is TGTGCCAGCAGCCAAGAATCGTTCACTGAAGCTTTCTTT. Its protein is CASSQESFTEAFF. Together with reference TRBV14 and TRBJ1-1, the CDR3 gives the full variable domain: EAGVTQFPSHSVIEKGQTVTLRCDPISGHDNLYWYRRVMGKEIKFLLHFVKESKQDESGMPNNRFLAERTGGTYSTLKVQPAELEDSGVYFCASSQESFTEAFFGQGTRLTVV.

This clonotype came up many times. The J gene is TRBJ1-2, the V gene TRBV28; TRBD1 might be the D (5 bases). Trimming removed 5 bases at V and 5 bases at J, with 18 bases between. Germline V lookup: CDR1 MDHEN, CDR2 SYDVKM. This CDR3 region has 15 residues. CDR3 coding DNA: TGTGCCAGCAGTCTCGGGTCAGGGCGAGGGTATGGCTACACCTTC. Translated: CASSLGSGRGYGYTF.

This clonotype was picked up one time. The chain employs TRBV2 and TRBJ2-5; D unresolved. The CDR3 is made up of 10 amino acids. V lost 7 bases and J lost 5, with 5 bases in between. Per germline, CDR1 SNHLY and CDR2 FYNNEI. CDR3 DNA: TGTGCCAGCATTGCGGAGACCCAGTACTTC. Amino acid sequence: CASIAETQYF.

This clonotype has at least ten counts. The chain uses TRBV11-2 and TRBJ2-1; 9 bases line up with TRBD2. V shed 4 bases and J 7 bases; nucleotides not matched to a gene: 11. There are 16 residues in the CDR3. Germline V gene sequence: CDR1 SGHAT, CDR2 FQNNGV. CDR3 loop: CASSSIAGGPTNEQFF. The CDR3 DNA follows: TGTGCCAGCAGCTCAATCGCGGGGGGGCCGACGAATGAGCAGTTCTTC.

This clonotype was detected ten times or more. The gene calls are TRBV30 and TRBJ2-3; 9 bases fit TRBD2. The CDR3 is 17 residues long. The germline V gene encodes CDR1 GTSNPN and CDR2 SVGIG (reference sequence). V was clipped by 2 bases and J by 4 bases; unmatched bases: 13. The CDR3 is CAWSLSQLAGSADTQYF. CDR3 DNA: TGTGCCTGGAGTCTATCCCAACTAGCGGGTTCGGCAGATACGCAGTATTTT.

The genes are TRBV6-2 or TRBV6-3 and TRBJ1-2, with a tentative D call TRBD1 (6 bases). The CDR3 runs 15 residues. V was clipped by 5 bases and J by 8 bases, with 21 bases between them. The V gene's germline CDR1 is MNHEY and CDR2 SVGEGT. The chain's CDR3 is CASSIRREGGQGYTF. DNA for the CDR3: TGTGCCAGCAGTATACGCCGGGAAGGGGGACAAGGCTACACCTTC.

This clonotype was picked up many times. This chain uses TRBV19 with TRBJ2-3; tentative D call: TRBD1 (6 bases). The CDR3 is 15 residues long. Germline CDR1 reads LNHDA; CDR2 reads SQIVND (reference sequence). V was cut by 2 bases and J by 10 bases, with 19 bases left in between. The CDR3 reads CASSIQVSGSGAQYF. CDR3 bases: TGTGCCAGTAGTATACAGGTCTCAGGATCAGGGGCGCAGTATTTT.

There are many counts of this clonotype. This chain connects TRBV27 to TRBJ1-5; the D gene is possibly TRBD1 (5 bases). Deletions cut 4 bases from V and 0 bases from J, with 10 bases between. The CDR3 totals 15 residues. CDR1 is MNHEY and CDR2 is SMNVEV in the germline V gene (reference sequence). The CDR3 region has the DNA TGTGCCAGCAGTTCCTGGGGGTATAGCAATCAGCCCCAGCATTTT. Residues: CASSSWGYSNQPQHF.

The chain couples TRBV7-2 to TRBJ2-1, with 11 nucleotides matching TRBD2. Per germline, CDR1 SGHTA and CDR2 FQGNSA. The CDR3 is made up of 15 amino acids. Losses at the gene ends were 2 bases for V and 5 bases for J; bases not matched to a gene: 2. The CDR3 loop is CASSLTSGGHNEQFF. The CDR3 DNA reads TGTGCCAGCAGCTTAACTAGCGGGGGCCACAATGAGCAGTTCTTC.

At least ten counts were recorded for this clonotype. The genes are TRBV7-2 and TRBJ1-6; 9 bases line up with TRBD1. CDR1 and CDR2 (germline): SGHTA, FQGNSA. The CDR3 contains 16 residues. After removal of 5 bases from V and 7 bases from J, the junction contained 9 bases not matched to a gene. The CDR3 region has the DNA TGTGCCAGCAGCGAACTACAGGGGGCGCGGAATTCACCCCTCCACTTT. Amino acid sequence: CASSELQGARNSPLHF.